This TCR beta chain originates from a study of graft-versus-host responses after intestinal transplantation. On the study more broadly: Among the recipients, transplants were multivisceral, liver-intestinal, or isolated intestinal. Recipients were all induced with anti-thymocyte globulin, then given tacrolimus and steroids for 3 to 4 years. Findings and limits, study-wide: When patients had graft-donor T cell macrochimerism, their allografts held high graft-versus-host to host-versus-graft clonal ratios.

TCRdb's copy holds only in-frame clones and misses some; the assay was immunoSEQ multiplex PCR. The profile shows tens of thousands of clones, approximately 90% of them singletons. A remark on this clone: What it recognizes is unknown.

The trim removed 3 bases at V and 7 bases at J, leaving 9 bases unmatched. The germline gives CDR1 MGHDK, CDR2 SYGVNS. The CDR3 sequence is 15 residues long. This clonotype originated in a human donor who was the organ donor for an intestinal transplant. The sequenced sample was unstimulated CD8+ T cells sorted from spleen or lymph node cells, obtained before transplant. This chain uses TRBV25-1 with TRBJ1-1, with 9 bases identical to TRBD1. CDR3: CASSDSGQGPIEAFF. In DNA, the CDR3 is TGTGCCAGCAGTGATAGCGGACAGGGGCCAATTGAAGCTTTCTTT. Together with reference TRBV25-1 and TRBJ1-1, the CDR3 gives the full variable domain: EADIYQTPRYLVIGTGKKITLECSQTMGHDKMYWYQQDPGMELHLIHYSYGVNSTEKGDLSSESTVSRIRTEHFPLTLESARPSHTSQYLCASSDSGQGPIEAFFGQGTRLTVV.